A single sample gave rise to the 26 T cell receptor beta chains below, sequenced in a study of blood T cells in healthy people across ages. PCR was performed a second time for roughly 7 to 11 cycles using a sample-barcoded 5' primer and a J-beta primer mix. TCRdb itself ran the 5' RACE reads through MiXCR, one entry per CDR3 protein. In the table there are 1.6 million or so distinct CDR3 sequences, roughly 32% of which are singletons. Sequences were obtained from blood. The receptors were sampled from a woman under 40 in good health.

The chain links TRBV30 to TRBJ2-4; maybe TRBD2 (7 bases). Matching the DNA end better, TRBJ2-7 makes the J call doubtful. There are 14 residues in the CDR3. The germline V gene encodes CDR1 GTSNPN and CDR2 SVGIG (reference sequence). CDR3 sequence (DNA): TGTGCCTGGCAAGGGGAGGGGGAATTTGGCGAGCAGTACTTC. It encodes CAWQGEGEFGEQYF.

The sample holds a few counts of this clonotype. CDR3 coding DNA: TGTGCCATCAGTGAGTCACCCGGCTCACCCCTCCACTTT. It translates to CAISESPGSPLHF. This chain links TRBV10-3 with TRBJ1-6; no definite D call. Looked up from germline, CDR1 is ENHRY and CDR2 is SYGVKD. This CDR3 is built from 13 residues. The V end was cut by 0 bases, the J end by 10 bases, with 7 bases between.

At least ten counts were recorded for this clonotype. The CDR3 reads CASSLVRGGLYNEQFF. DNA for the CDR3: TGTGCCAGCAGCTTAGTACGGGGGGGCCTCTACAATGAGCAGTTCTTC. This sequence joins TRBV7-9 and TRBJ2-1; 8 bases map to TRBD2. J lost 3 bases, V lost 1 base, and 5 bases had no gene match. The germline gives CDR1 SEHNR, CDR2 FQNEAQ (reference sequence). There are 16 residues in the CDR3.

This clonotype has only a few counts. This sequence joins TRBV24-1 and TRBJ2-6; TRBD1 might be the D (5 bases). The CDR3 is 17 residues long. The V gene lost 2 bases and the J gene lost 0 bases, with 10 bases spanning the gap. CDR1 and CDR2 from the germline V gene are KGHDR and SFDVKD. CDR3 protein: CATSDSRQHSGANVLTF. Here the CDR3 DNA reads TGTGCCACCAGTGATTCCAGACAGCACTCTGGGGCCAACGTCCTGACTTTC.

The chain combines TRBV5-1 with TRBJ2-1, with 12 positions matching TRBD2. Trimming at V came to 4 bases and at J to 6 bases, leaving 8 bases not matched to a gene. Germline CDR1 reads SGHRS; CDR2 reads YFSETQ. The CDR3 extends over 16 amino acids. The CDR3, as DNA: TGCGCCAGCAGCCCTCTAGCGGGGGGGTATTTCAATGAGCAGTTCTTC. Translating it yields CASSPLAGGYFNEQFF.

To note about this clonotype: The junction departs from germline at one end; a sequencing error may be responsible. The chain uses TRBV7-2 and TRBJ2-3; no clear D. Germline assignment: CDR1 SGHTA and CDR2 FQGNSA. This CDR3 contains 21 residues. The CDR3 nucleotides read TGTGCCAGCAGCTTAAGCGTTTCGCGGACCGTTTCCACCCTACGCACAGATACGCGGTATTTT. Translated: CASSLSVSRTVSTLRTDTRYF.

The chain links TRBV15 to TRBJ2-1, with D perhaps matching TRBD2 (7 bases). The germline V and J ends were trimmed by 0 bases and 7 bases, with 13 bases remaining between them. CDR3 length equals 15 residues. Germline-derived CDR1 and CDR2 are LNHNV and YYDKDF (reference sequence). CDR3 in DNA: TGTGCCACCAGCAGAGAACCGGGGGGCCCGAATGAGCAGTTCTTC. Translated, it gives CATSREPGGPNEQFF.

This clonotype appeared a single time. The chain couples TRBV18 to TRBJ1-2, with a possible D match to TRBD1 (6 bases). There are 13 residues in the CDR3. Germline V gene sequence: CDR1 KGHSH, CDR2 LQKENI. V was cut by 4 bases and J by 6 bases, with 12 bases left in between. The CDR3 sequence: CASSLYRDHGYTF. The CDR3 nucleotides are TGTGCCAGCTCACTATACAGGGACCATGGCTACACCTTC.

The chain links TRBV6-5 to TRBJ2-3; 8 bases are shared with TRBD2. After removal of 6 bases from V and 2 bases from J, the junction contained 7 bases not matched to a gene. Germline loops: CDR1 MNHEY, CDR2 SVGAGI. There are 15 residues in the CDR3. The DNA for the CDR3 is TGTGCCAGCAGGGCGGGGGGCCGACCCACAGATACGCAGTATTTT. It translates to CASRAGGRPTDTQYF.

The chain has TRBV14 and TRBJ2-7, with 8 bases fitting TRBD1. The DNA matches TRBJ2-5 better at its end, which makes the J call doubtful. Germline V CDR1 and CDR2: SGHDN, FVKESK. The CDR3 covers 15 residues. The CDR3 DNA follows: TGTGCCAGCAGCCCCTGGGCAGGGGGCGAGGAGACCCAGTACTTC. It encodes CASSPWAGGEETQYF.

The chain has TRBV9 and TRBJ2-5, with D possibly TRBD2 on 5 matching bases. The ends were cut back, 0 bases at V and 6 bases at J, with 12 bases in the middle. The CDR3 has 14 amino acids. Per the germline V gene, CDR1 is SGDLS and CDR2 is YYNGEE. The CDR3 sequence is CASSVEAGGQTQYF. DNA for the CDR3: TGTGCCAGCAGCGTAGAGGCAGGCGGGCAGACCCAGTACTTC.

This chain uses TRBV9 with TRBJ2-7; no clear D. CDR1 and CDR2 from the germline V gene are SGDLS and YYNGEE. V lost 3 bases, J lost 6 bases, and 13 bases lay in between. This CDR3 region has 13 residues. The CDR3 region has the DNA TGTGCCAGCAGCGCTCAGGTCCGTGGCGAGCAGTACTTC. As protein: CASSAQVRGEQYF. Together with reference TRBV9 and TRBJ2-7, the CDR3 gives the full variable domain: DSGVTQTPKHLITATGQRVTLRCSPRSGDLSVYWYQQSLDQGLQFLIQYYNGEERAKGNILERFSAQQFPDLHSELNLSSLELGDSALYFCASSAQVRGEQYFGPGTRLTVT.

The genes are TRBV19 and TRBJ2-1; possible D gene TRBD1, 5 bases. Trimming took 1 base from V and 7 from J, leaving 14 bases between them. The CDR3 is 15 amino acids. The germline CDR1 and CDR2 sequences are LNHDA and SQIVND (reference sequence). The DNA for the CDR3 is TGTGCCAGTAGTATAGGTCAGGGAAGGTGGAATGAGCAGTTCTTC. As protein: CASSIGQGRWNEQFF.

This clonotype has a handful of counts. V and J are TRBV5-1 and TRBJ2-7; 8 bases match TRBD1. The trim removed 7 bases at V and 5 bases at J, leaving 11 bases unmatched. CDR3 length: 14 amino acids. Germline loops: CDR1 SGHRS, CDR2 YFSETQ. CDR3 region: CASASRDRYHEQYF. The CDR3 DNA reads as TGCGCCAGCGCATCCCGGGACAGGTACCACGAGCAGTACTTC.

The chain is built from TRBV9 and TRBJ2-7; D tentatively fits TRBD1 or TRBD2 (5 bases each). Germline V lookup: CDR1 SGDLS, CDR2 YYNGEE. Trimming cost V 3 bases and J 6 bases, with 19 bases left between them. The CDR3 spans 15 residues. The CDR3 here is CASSATTGTPGEQYF. DNA for the CDR3: TGTGCCAGCAGCGCGACTACCGGGACCCCAGGCGAGCAGTACTTC.

This sequence joins TRBV5-6 and TRBJ2-5; D perhaps matches TRBD2 (6 bases). This CDR3 has 12 amino acids. V was shortened by 5 bases and J by 5 bases, with 10 bases between the two germline ends. Germline lookup yields CDR1 SGHDT and CDR2 YYEEEE. CDR3 sequence (DNA): TGTGCCAGCAGGGGGGGTTCCGAGACCCAGTACTTC. This gives the protein CASRGGSETQYF.

V and J are TRBV28 and TRBJ2-5, with TRBD2 matching over 8 bases. This CDR3 region has 17 residues. The germline gives CDR1 MDHEN, CDR2 SYDVKM. The V segment lost 6 bases and the J segment 4 bases; nucleotides outside the gene matches: 16. In DNA form, the CDR3 reads TGTGCCAGCAGCCCTGGTCTACGGGAGGGCCTTAGAGAGACCCAGTACTTC. This translates into CASSPGLREGLRETQYF.

The table lists this clonotype with a few counts. V usage is TRBV6-6 and J usage is TRBJ2-4; possible D gene TRBD2, 6 bases. Germline V lookup: CDR1 MNHNY, CDR2 SVGAGI (reference sequence). The CDR3 has 15 amino acids. V was trimmed by 0 bases and J by 13 bases, leaving 19 bases between them. In DNA form, the CDR3 reads TGTGCCAGCAGTTACTCCCGCCGGGGGTCAATCCAGCAGTACTTC. Amino acids: CASSYSRRGSIQQYF.

The chain has TRBV3-1 and TRBJ2-3, with a weak D call TRBD2 (5 bases). Trimming shortened V by 4 bases and J by 4 bases, and 9 bases separated the two germline ends. Germline CDR1 reads LGHDT; CDR2 reads YNNKEL (reference sequence). The CDR3 loop spans 13 amino acids. CDR3 amino acids: CASSPWRADTQYF. The DNA of the CDR3 is TGTGCCAGCAGCCCCTGGCGGGCAGATACGCAGTATTTT.

Remarks on this clonotype: The germline gene is not matched at one end of the junction; a read error may be the cause. The V gene is TRBV13, the J gene TRBJ2-7, with 9 bases lining up with TRBD1. The CDR3 is 13 amino acids. Germline V gives CDR1 PRHDT, CDR2 FYEKMQ (reference sequence). CDR3 residues: CAGSLGQGNEQYF. CDR3 DNA sequence: TGTGCCGGCAGCTTAGGACAGGGGAACGAGCAGTACTTC.

The chain joins TRBV29-1 to TRBJ1-1; D ambiguous. Germline V gene sequence: CDR1 SQVTM, CDR2 ANQGSEA. Trimming removed 4 bases from V and 3 bases from J, with 9 bases in between. The CDR3 is made up of 12 amino acids. The CDR3 DNA follows: TGCAGCGTTGGGTTTTCGGACACTGAAGCTTTCTTT. This codes for CSVGFSDTEAFF.

The J gene is TRBJ1-1, the V gene TRBV12-3 or TRBV12-4; D not resolved. The CDR3 spans 16 residues. V was pared by 6 bases and J by 0 bases, with 17 bases between. The CDR3: CASSLGGGLMNTEAFF. CDR3 sequence (DNA): TGTGCCAGCAGCCTCGGTGGAGGGCTAATGAACACTGAAGCTTTCTTT.

The chain is built from TRBV18 and TRBJ2-6; 9 bases are a match to TRBD1. Trimming at V came to 3 bases and at J to 1 base, leaving 7 bases not matched to a gene. CDR3 length: 18 residues. Per the germline V gene, CDR1 is KGHSH and CDR2 is LQKENI. CDR3 DNA: TGTGCCAGCTCACCGCGGACAGGGGAGTTTTCTGGGGCCAACGTCCTGACTTTC. Protein product: CASSPRTGEFSGANVLTF.

For the CDR3, the DNA is TGTGCCAGCAGCCCGACTAGCGCTACGTTGGAGCAGTACTTC. It yields the protein CASSPTSATLEQYF. The chain uses TRBV27 and TRBJ2-7; 8 nucleotides match TRBD2. The CDR3 is made up of 14 amino acids. The germline gives CDR1 MNHEY, CDR2 SMNVEV (reference sequence). V dropped 6 bases and J dropped 7; count of bases not matched to a gene: 11.

The chain has TRBV7-9 and TRBJ1-1, with 9 bases that match TRBD1. Germline V gene sequence: CDR1 SEHNR, CDR2 FQNEAQ (reference sequence). CDR3 length: 16 residues. Trimming cost V 7 bases and J 4 bases; bases outside gene matches: 13. CDR3 residues: CASMADRGSLGTEAFF. The CDR3 bases are TGTGCCAGCATGGCGGACAGGGGCTCCTTGGGCACTGAAGCTTTCTTT.

The rearrangement joins TRBV4-1 to TRBJ1-2; 8 bases match TRBD1. V shed 1 base and J 2 bases; nucleotides not matched to a gene: 9. The CDR3 has 17 residues. Germline lookup yields CDR1 MGHRA and CDR2 YSYEKL. CDR3 nucleotide sequence: TGCGCCAGCAGCCAAGGATACACAGGGGGGGGAAACTATGGCTACACCTTC. Translating it yields CASSQGYTGGGNYGYTF.